Below, 14 T cell receptor beta chains from the same sample are listed, as sequenced in a study of blood T cell repertoires in COVID-19. Only in-frame clones appear in the TCRdb table, and some are missing; sequencing was by immunoSEQ multiplex PCR. The repertoire holds about 150,000 clones, with approximately 85% as singletons. Source material: PBMCs or T cells enriched from blood (not recorded which). These receptors were collected from a woman between 50 and 59 years old with acute COVID-19.

The chain carries TRBV7-2 and TRBJ1-6, with 7 bases matching TRBD1. The germline V gene encodes CDR1 SGHTA and CDR2 FQGNSA. V was clipped by 1 base and J by 10 bases; unmatched bases: 4. This CDR3 has 14 amino acids. Here the CDR3 DNA reads TGTGCCAGCAGCTTAGGCGGACAGGACTCACCCCTCCACTTT. Translated, it gives CASSLGGQDSPLHF.

This CDR3 reads CASSPTGTRGSQETQYF. In nucleotides, the CDR3 is TGTGCCAGCAGCCCAACTGGGACTAGGGGTAGCCAAGAGACCCAGTACTTC. The chain recombines TRBV7-2 with TRBJ2-5, with 8 nucleotides matching TRBD2. The germline gives CDR1 SGHTA, CDR2 FQGNSA. J was trimmed by 1 base and V by 5 bases; bases with no gene match: 12. The CDR3 runs 17 residues.

This clone was observed once. This chain links TRBV6-6 with TRBJ2-3, with TRBD1 matching 9 bases. Germline-derived CDR1 and CDR2 are MNHNY and SVGAGI (reference sequence). This CDR3 spans 15 amino acids. Trimming took 2 bases from V and 3 from J; bases not matched to a gene: 3. CDR3 sequence reads: CASSYRTGVTDTQYF. The CDR3 bases are TGTGCCAGCAGTTACCGGACAGGGGTGACAGATACGCAGTATTTT.

This rearrangement joins TRBV2 to TRBJ1-2; 9 bases are a match to TRBD1. Germline-derived CDR1 and CDR2 are SNHLY and FYNNEI. The CDR3 is 16 residues long. With 4 bases clipped from V and 4 bases from J, the junction kept 10 bases outside the gene matches. The CDR3 DNA reads as TGTGCCAGCAGTGCCGGGACAGGGACCCCTAGCTATGGCTACACCTTC. Translated: CASSAGTGTPSYGYTF.

This clone was seen only a few times. This chain connects TRBV5-5 to TRBJ2-2; 10 bases line up with TRBD1. The CDR3 loop spans 17 amino acids. The V gene's germline CDR1 is SGHKS and CDR2 YYEKEE (reference sequence). V shed 1 base, J shed 4 bases, and the junction held 7 bases outside the gene matches. CDR3 sequence (DNA): TGTGCCAGCAGCTTGCTTTCGGGACAGGGGCGCACCGGGGAGCTGTTTTTT. Amino acids: CASSLLSGQGRTGELFF.

V is TRBV11-3 and J is TRBJ2-3; 9 bases line up with TRBD2. The CDR3 loop spans 15 amino acids. CDR1 SGHNT and CDR2 YENEEA come from the germline V gene. Unmatched junction bases numbered 10, after V lost 7 bases and J lost 5 bases. The CDR3 DNA is TGTGCCAGCAAAAGAAAGCTAGCGGGACGAGATACGCAGTATTTT. Translating gives CASKRKLAGRDTQYF.

This chain uses TRBV28 with TRBJ1-1, with TRBD1 identical over 9 bases. From germline, CDR1 is MDHEN and CDR2 SYDVKM. The CDR3 sequence is 15 residues long. The trim removed 3 bases at V and 6 bases at J, leaving 8 bases unmatched. CDR3 sequence (DNA): TGTGCCAGCAGTTTGGTCGGGACAGGGAGCCCTGAAGCTTTCTTT. The encoded protein is CASSLVGTGSPEAFF.

The rearrangement links TRBV24-1 to TRBJ2-1, with 12 bases that match TRBD2. V trimming: 3 bases; J trimming: 9 bases; junction bases outside the gene matches: 8. The CDR3 runs to 16 residues. CDR1 KGHDR and CDR2 SFDVKD come from the germline V gene. CDR3 amino acids: CATSDMTSGSSFEQFF. The CDR3 DNA reads TGTGCCACCAGTGATATGACTAGCGGGAGTTCTTTTGAGCAGTTCTTC.

In this sample, this clone turned up a few times. The V call is TRBV7-9, the J call TRBJ2-5; 11 bases agree with TRBD2. The CDR3 consists of 16 residues. CDR1 SEHNR and CDR2 FQNEAQ come from the germline V gene (reference sequence). V shed 4 bases, J shed 5 bases, and the junction held 9 bases outside the gene matches. Written as DNA, the CDR3 is TGTGCCAGCAGCTCCCCCTTACTAGCGGGAGCTGAGACCCAGTACTTC. Protein sequence: CASSSPLLAGAETQYF.

This chain links TRBV7-2 with TRBJ1-2; 7 positions agree with TRBD1. CDR3 length equals 16 residues. Germline V CDR1 and CDR2: SGHTA, FQGNSA. Trimming removed 1 base from V and 4 bases from J; junction bases left unmatched: 9. The CDR3 protein is CASSLDRTGRAYGYTF. DNA of the CDR3: TGTGCCAGCAGCTTAGATCGGACAGGCCGAGCCTATGGCTACACCTTC.

This chain links TRBV13 with TRBJ2-1; TRBD2 is a possible D gene (7 bases). Germline assignment: CDR1 PRHDT and CDR2 FYEKMQ (reference sequence). CDR3 length: 14 residues. V lost 0 bases and J lost 10, with 13 bases in between. Here the CDR3 reads CASSLGGGRMEQFF. The DNA of the CDR3 is TGTGCCAGCAGCTTAGGCGGGGGGCGGATGGAGCAGTTCTTC.

The chain recombines TRBV15 with TRBJ2-1; no clear D. The CDR3 is 17 amino acids. Looked up from germline, CDR1 is LNHNV and CDR2 is YYDKDF (reference sequence). Trimming took off 0 bases at V and 0 bases at J, with 12 bases between the two ends. The CDR3 protein is CATSRDGSRSSYNEQFF. CDR3 sequence (DNA): TGTGCCACCAGCAGAGATGGCAGTAGGAGCTCCTACAATGAGCAGTTCTTC.

This clone has a handful of counts. The rearrangement joins TRBV7-2 to TRBJ2-1; 7 positions agree with TRBD2. J was trimmed by 1 base and V by 3 bases; bases with no gene match: 9. The V gene's germline CDR1 is SGHTA and CDR2 FQGNSA. CDR3 length equals 17 residues. The CDR3 coding sequence is TGTGCCAGCAGCTTCGTATTGGGAGGGGATTCCTACAATGAGCAGTTCTTC. This codes for CASSFVLGGDSYNEQFF.

The V and J genes are TRBV24-1 and TRBJ2-6; TRBD1 matches 7 bases. This CDR3 is built from 16 residues. V shed 5 bases, J shed 4 bases, and the junction held 7 bases outside the gene matches. Germline CDR1 is KGHDR and CDR2 is SFDVKD. The CDR3 DNA reads TGTGCCACCAGTGCCCACACAGGGGCCGGGGCCAACGTCCTGACTTTC. Amino acid sequence: CATSAHTGAGANVLTF.